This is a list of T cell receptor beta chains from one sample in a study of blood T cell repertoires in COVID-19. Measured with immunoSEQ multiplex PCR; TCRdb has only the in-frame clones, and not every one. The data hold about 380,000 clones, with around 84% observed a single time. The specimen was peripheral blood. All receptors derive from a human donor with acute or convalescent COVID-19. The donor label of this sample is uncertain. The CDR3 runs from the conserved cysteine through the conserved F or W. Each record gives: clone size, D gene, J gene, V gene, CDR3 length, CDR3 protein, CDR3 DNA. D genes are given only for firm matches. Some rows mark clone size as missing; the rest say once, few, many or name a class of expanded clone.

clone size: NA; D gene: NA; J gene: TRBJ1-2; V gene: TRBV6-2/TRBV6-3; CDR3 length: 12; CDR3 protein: CASSQGRAGYTF; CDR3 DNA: TGTGCCAGCAGCCAGGGGCGCGCCGGCTACACCTTC
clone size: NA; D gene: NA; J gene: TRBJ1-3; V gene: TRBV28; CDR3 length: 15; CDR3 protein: CASSLQVIPGNTIYF; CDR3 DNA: TGTGCCAGCAGTCTACAGGTTATACCTGGAAACACCATATATTTT
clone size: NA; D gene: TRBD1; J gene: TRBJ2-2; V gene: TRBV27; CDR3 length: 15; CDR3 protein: CASRRDRGNTGELFF; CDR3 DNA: TGTGCCAGCCGCCGGGACAGGGGTAACACCGGGGAGCTGTTTTTT
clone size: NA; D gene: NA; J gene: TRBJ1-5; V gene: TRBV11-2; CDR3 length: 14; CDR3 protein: CASSLAGLRQPQHF; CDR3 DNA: TGTGCCAGCAGCTTAGCAGGGCTTAGGCAGCCCCAGCATTTT
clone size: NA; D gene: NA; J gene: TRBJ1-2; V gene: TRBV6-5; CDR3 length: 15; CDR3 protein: CASSRDLGGAAGYTF; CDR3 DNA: TGTGCCAGCAGTCGAGACTTGGGGGGGGCGGCCGGCTACACCTTC
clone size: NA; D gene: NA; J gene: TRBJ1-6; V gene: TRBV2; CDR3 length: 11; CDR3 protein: CASTMRSPLHF; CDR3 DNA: TGTGCCAGCACGATGCGTTCACCCCTCCACTTT
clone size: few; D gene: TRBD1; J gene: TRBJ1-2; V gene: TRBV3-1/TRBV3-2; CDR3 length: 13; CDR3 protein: CASSRTGRYGYTF; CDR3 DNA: TGTGCCAGCAGCCGGACAGGGCGGTATGGCTACACCTTC
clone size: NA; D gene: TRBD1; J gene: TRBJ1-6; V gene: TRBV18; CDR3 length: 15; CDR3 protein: CASSPLGQGDSPLHF; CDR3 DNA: TGTGCCAGCTCACCACTGGGACAGGGGGATTCACCCCTCCACTTT
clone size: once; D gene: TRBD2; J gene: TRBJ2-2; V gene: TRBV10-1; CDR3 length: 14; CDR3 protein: CASRLAGVTGELFF; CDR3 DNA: TGCGCCAGCAGGCTAGCGGGGGTCACCGGGGAGCTGTTTTTT
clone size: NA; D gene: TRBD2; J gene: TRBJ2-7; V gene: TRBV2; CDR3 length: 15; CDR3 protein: CASSETSGRAYEQYF; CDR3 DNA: TGTGCCAGCAGTGAGACTAGCGGGAGGGCCTACGAGCAGTACTTC
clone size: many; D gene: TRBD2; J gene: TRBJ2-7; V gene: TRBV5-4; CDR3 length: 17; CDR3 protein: CASSLLDLRGGRYEQYF; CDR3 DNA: TGTGCCAGCAGCTTACTTGATTTACGGGGGGGCCGCTACGAGCAGTACTTC
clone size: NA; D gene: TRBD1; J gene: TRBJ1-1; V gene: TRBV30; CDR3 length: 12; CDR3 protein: CAWDRGHTEAFF; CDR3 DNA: TGTGCCTGGGACAGGGGGCACACTGAAGCTTTCTTT
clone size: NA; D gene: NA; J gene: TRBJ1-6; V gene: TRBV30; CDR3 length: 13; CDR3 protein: CAWSRTGNSPLHF; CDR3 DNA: TGTGCCTGGAGTCGGACGGGAAATTCACCCCTCCACTTT
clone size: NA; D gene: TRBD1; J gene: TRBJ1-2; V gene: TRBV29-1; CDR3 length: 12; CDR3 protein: CSVKQGNYGYTF; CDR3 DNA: TGCAGCGTTAAACAGGGGAACTATGGCTACACCTTC
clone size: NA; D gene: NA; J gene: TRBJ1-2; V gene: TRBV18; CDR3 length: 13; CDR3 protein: CASSPYAADACTF; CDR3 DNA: TGTGCCAGCTCACCATACGCGGCCGATGCGTGCACCTTC
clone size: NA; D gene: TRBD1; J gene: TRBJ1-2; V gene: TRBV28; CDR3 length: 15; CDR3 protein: CASRTQGVPFYGYTF; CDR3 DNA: TGTGCCAGCAGGACACAGGGGGTGCCCTTCTATGGCTACACCTTC
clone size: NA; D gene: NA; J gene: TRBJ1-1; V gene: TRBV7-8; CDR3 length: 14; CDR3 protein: CASRRGLENTEAFF; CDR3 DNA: TGTGCCAGCAGGCGGGGTTTGGAGAACACTGAAGCTTTCTTT
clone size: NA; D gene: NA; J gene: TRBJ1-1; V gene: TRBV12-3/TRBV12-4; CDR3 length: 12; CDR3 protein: CASSSGDTEAFF; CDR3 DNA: TGTGCCAGCTCCTCAGGGGACACTGAAGCTTTCTTT
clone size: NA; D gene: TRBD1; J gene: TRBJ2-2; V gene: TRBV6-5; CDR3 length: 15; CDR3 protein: CASRRDRVNTGELFF; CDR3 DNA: TGTGCCAGCAGACGGGACAGGGTGAACACCGGGGAGCTGTTTTTT
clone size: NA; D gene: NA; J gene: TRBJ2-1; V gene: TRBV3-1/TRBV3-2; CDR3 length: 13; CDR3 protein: CASSQSSGAEQFF; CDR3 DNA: TGTGCCAGCAGCCAATCGTCAGGGGCTGAGCAGTTCTTC
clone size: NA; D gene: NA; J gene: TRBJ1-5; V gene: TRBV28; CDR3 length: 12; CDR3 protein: CASRSSGLRQHF; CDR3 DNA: TGTGCCAGCAGAAGTTCGGGACTCCGCCAGCATTTT
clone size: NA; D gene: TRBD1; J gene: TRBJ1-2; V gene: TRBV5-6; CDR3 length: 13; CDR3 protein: CASSFRQGYGYTF; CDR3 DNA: TGTGCCAGCAGCTTTAGACAGGGCTATGGCTACACCTTC
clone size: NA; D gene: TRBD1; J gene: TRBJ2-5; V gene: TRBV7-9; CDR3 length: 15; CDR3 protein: CASSRGQVIRETQYF; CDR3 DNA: TGTGCCAGCAGCCGGGGACAGGTTATCAGAGAGACCCAGTACTTC
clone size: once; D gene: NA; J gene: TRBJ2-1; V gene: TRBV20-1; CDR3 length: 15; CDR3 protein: CSASRGLRERNEQFF; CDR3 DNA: TGCAGTGCTAGTCGTGGCCTTAGAGAGCGCAATGAGCAGTTCTTC
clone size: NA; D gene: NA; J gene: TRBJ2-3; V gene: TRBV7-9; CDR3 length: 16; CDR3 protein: CASSSPAGEGTDTQYF; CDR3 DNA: TGTGCCAGCAGCTCCCCCGCAGGGGAAGGGACAGATACGCAGTATTTT
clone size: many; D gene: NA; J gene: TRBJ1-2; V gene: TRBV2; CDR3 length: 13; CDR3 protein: CASTVSTVNGYTF; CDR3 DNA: TGTGCCAGCACGGTCAGCACAGTAAACGGCTACACCTTC
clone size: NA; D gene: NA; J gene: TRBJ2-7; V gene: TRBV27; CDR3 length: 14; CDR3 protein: CASSLYRSSYEQYF; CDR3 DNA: TGTGCCAGCAGTTTATACAGGAGCTCCTACGAGCAGTACTTC
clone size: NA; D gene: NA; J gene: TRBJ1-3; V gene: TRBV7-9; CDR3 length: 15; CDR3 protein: CASSLEAGKLNTIYF; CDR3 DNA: TGTGCCAGCAGCTTGGAGGCCGGCAAATTAAACACCATATATTTT
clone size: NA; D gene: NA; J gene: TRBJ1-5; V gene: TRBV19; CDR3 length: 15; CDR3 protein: CASSITRESNQPQHF; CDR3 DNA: TGTGCCAGTAGTATAACGAGGGAGAGCAATCAGCCCCAGCATTTT
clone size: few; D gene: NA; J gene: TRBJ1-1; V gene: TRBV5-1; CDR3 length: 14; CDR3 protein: CASSLDGGNTEAFF; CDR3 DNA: TGCGCCAGCAGCTTGGACGGAGGAAACACTGAAGCTTTCTTT
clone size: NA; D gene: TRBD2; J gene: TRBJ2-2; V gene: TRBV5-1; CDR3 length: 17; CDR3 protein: CASSLPGLAENTGELFF; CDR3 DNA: TGCGCCAGCAGCTTGCCGGGACTAGCTGAGAACACCGGGGAGCTGTTTTTT
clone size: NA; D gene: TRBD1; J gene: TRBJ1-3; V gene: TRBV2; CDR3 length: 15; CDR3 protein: CASRKTGVDGNTIYF; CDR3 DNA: TGTGCCAGCAGAAAAACAGGGGTCGATGGAAACACCATATATTTT
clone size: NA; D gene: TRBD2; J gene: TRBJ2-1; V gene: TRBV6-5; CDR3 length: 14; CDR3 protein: CASREERGVGEQFF; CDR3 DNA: TGTGCCAGCAGGGAGGAGCGGGGGGTGGGTGAGCAGTTCTTC
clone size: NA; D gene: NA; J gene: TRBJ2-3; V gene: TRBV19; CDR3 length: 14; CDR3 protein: CASSIWGGTDTQYF; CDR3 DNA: TGTGCCAGTAGTATTTGGGGGGGCACAGATACGCAGTATTTT
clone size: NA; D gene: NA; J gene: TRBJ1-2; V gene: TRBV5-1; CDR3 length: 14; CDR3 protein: CASTRMGANYGYTF; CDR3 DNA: TGCGCCAGCACTCGGATGGGCGCTAACTATGGCTACACCTTC
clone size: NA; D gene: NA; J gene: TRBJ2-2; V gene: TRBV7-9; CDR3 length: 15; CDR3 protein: CASSPRDSLTGELFF; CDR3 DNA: TGTGCCAGCAGCCCCAGGGACTCCCTCACCGGGGAGCTGTTTTTT
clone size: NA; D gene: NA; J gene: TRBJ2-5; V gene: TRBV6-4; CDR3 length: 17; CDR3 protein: CASSQNGLNLPGETQYF; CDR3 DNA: TGTGCCAGCAGCCAAAACGGCCTGAACCTGCCCGGGGAGACCCAGTACTTC
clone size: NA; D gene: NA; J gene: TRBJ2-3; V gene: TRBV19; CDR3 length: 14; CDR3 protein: CASSSRGSTDTQYF; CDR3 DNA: TGTGCCAGTAGTTCCCGGGGGAGCACAGATACGCAGTATTTT
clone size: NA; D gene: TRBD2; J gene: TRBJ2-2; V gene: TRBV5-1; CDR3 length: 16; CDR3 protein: CASSHLAGAGTGELFF; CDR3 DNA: TGCGCCAGCAGCCACTTAGCGGGAGCCGGCACCGGGGAGCTGTTTTTT
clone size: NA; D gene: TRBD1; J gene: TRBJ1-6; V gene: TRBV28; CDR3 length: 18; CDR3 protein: CASSPDRGLLAYNSPLHF; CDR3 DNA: TGTGCCAGCAGTCCTGACAGGGGGCTTCTGGCCTATAATTCACCCCTCCACTTT
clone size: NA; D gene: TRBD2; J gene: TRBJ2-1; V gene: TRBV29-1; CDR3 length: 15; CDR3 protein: CSVALRLAGYNEQFF; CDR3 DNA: TGCAGCGTTGCTTTAAGACTAGCCGGTTACAATGAGCAGTTCTTC
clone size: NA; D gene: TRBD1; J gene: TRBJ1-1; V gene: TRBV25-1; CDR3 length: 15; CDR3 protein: CASSHRGTMNTEAFF; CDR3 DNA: TGTGCCAGCAGCCACAGGGGAACTATGAACACTGAAGCTTTCTTT
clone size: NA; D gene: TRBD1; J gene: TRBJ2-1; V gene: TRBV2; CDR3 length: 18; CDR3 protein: CASSDPRWDRDTYNEQFF; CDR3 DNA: TGTGCCAGCAGTGACCCCCGCTGGGACAGGGACACCTACAATGAGCAGTTCTTC
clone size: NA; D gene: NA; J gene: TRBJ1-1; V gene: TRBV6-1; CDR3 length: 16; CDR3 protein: CASSESLGSGNTEAFF; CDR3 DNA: TGTGCCAGCAGTGAAAGTCTGGGTTCGGGTAACACTGAAGCTTTCTTT
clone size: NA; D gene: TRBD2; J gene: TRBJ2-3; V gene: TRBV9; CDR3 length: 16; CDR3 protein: CASSVAPGLGPDTQYF; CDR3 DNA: TGTGCCAGCAGCGTAGCCCCGGGACTAGGGCCAGATACGCAGTATTTT
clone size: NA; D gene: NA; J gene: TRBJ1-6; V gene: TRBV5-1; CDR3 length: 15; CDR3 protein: CASSYRGAGDSPLHF; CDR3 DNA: TGCGCCAGCAGCTATCGGGGAGCTGGGGATTCACCCCTCCACTTT
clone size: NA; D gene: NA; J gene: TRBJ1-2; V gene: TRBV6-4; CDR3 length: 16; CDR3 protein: CASSPTPRRTGGGYTF; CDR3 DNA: TGTGCCAGCAGTCCAACCCCCAGGAGAACCGGGGGTGGCTACACCTTC
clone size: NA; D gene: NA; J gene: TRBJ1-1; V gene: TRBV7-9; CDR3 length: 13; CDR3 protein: CASTGLKNTEAFF; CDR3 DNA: TGTGCCAGCACTGGCCTTAAGAACACTGAAGCTTTCTTT
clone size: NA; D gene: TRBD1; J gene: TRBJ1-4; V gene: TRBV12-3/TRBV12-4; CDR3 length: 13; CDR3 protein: CASRGQSYEKLFF; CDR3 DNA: TGTGCCAGCAGGGGACAGTCATATGAAAAACTGTTTTTT
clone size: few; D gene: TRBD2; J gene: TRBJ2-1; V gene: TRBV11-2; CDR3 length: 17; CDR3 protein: CASSLQTSAASYNEQFF; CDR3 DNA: TGTGCCAGCAGCTTGCAGACTAGCGCGGCCTCCTACAATGAGCAGTTCTTC
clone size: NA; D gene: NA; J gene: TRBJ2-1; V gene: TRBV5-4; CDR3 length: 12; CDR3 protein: CASSPSAGEQFF; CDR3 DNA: TGTGCCAGCAGCCCAAGCGCCGGTGAGCAGTTCTTC
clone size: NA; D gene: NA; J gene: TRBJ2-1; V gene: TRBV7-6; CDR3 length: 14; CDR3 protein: CASSLEPNHNEQFF; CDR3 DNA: TGTGCCAGCAGCTTAGAGCCTAATCACAATGAGCAGTTCTTC
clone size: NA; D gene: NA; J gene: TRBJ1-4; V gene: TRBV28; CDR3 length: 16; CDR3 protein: CASSSPRGGSREKLFF; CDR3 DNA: TGTGCCAGCAGCTCCCCCCGGGGGGGTTCACGTGAAAAACTGTTTTTT
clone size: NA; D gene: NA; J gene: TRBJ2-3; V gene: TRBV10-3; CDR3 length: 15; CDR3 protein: CAISVAAPSTDTQYF; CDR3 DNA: TGTGCCATCAGCGTAGCGGCTCCTAGCACAGATACGCAGTATTTT
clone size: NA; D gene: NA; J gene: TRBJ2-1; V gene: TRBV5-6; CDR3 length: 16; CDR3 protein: CASSPPEVPYYNEQFF; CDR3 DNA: TGTGCCAGCAGCCCCCCCGAGGTCCCCTATTACAATGAGCAGTTCTTC
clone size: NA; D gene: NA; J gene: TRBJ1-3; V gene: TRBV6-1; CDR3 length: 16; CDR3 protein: CASSETTPRSGNTIYF; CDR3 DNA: TGTGCCAGCAGTGAAACTACTCCCCGCTCTGGAAACACCATATATTTT
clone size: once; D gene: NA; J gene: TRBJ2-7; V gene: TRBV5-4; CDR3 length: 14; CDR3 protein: CASSFDSTSYEQYF; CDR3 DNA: TGTGCCAGCAGCTTCGACTCAACCTCCTACGAGCAGTACTTC
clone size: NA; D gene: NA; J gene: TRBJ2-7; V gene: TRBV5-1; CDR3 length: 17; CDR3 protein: CASTSMCIWDWNYEQYF; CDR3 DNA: TGCGCCAGCACCAGCATGTGCATATGGGACTGGAACTACGAGCAGTACTTC